The clone carrying this TCR beta chain has more than one count but fewer than ten. The data stem from a study of blood T cell repertoires in COVID-19. Looking at the study overall: Sample material is recorded as cDNA or gDNA derived from T cells, B-cell-depleted T cells, or PBMCs.

This study enrolled people aged about 18 to 90 from about 26 US geographic areas. Two consecutive negative NP/OP PCR tests, clearance, or resolved symptoms defined Cohort 3 recovery. This CDR3 comprises 15 residues. V shed 0 bases and J shed 6 bases, with 9 bases lying between them. Germline CDR1 LGHNA, CDR2 YSLEER. Profiling relied on immunoSEQ multiplex PCR, and the TCRdb table lists in-frame clones only, not all of them. The data hold about 280,000 clones, with 85% observed a single time. The material sequenced was PBMCs or T cells enriched from blood (not recorded which). The chain combines TRBV4-3 with TRBJ1-6; D is uncertain. The receptor comes from a woman between 50 and 59 years old who had recovered from COVID-19. The CDR3 region is CASSQEWEINSPLHF. The CDR3 DNA sequence: TGCGCCAGCAGCCAAGAGTGGGAGATTAATTCACCCCTCCACTTT.